The next 17 T cell receptor beta chains were all read from a single sample in a study of identical twins. TCRdb reprocessed the 5' RACE reads with MiXCR, giving one entry per CDR3 protein. In the table there are about 900,000 distinct CDR3 sequences, around 12% of which are singletons. This same sample was also part of a study on yellow fever vaccine responses in identical twins.

Sequencing was carried out using PBMCs. The source is a woman aged 18-35 years in good health.

This clonotype showed up many times. This sequence joins TRBV4-1 and TRBJ2-5; 9 bases align to TRBD2. The CDR3 contains 15 residues. Trimming took 1 base from V and 5 from J; bases not matched to a gene: 5. Germline V gene lookup returns CDR1 MGHRA and CDR2 YSYEKL. The CDR3 loop is CASSQASGGRETQYF. CDR3 DNA: TGCGCCAGCAGCCAAGCGAGCGGGGGGAGGGAGACCCAGTACTTC.

The chain uses TRBV19 and TRBJ1-5; the match to TRBD1 covers 7 bases. V was clipped by 7 bases and J by 7 bases; unmatched bases: 13. The CDR3 totals 15 residues. CDR1 and CDR2 (germline): LNHDA, SQIVND (reference sequence). CDR3 region: CASKGRGQLEQPQHF. In DNA, the CDR3 is TGTGCCAGTAAAGGTAGGGGGCAATTGGAACAGCCCCAGCATTTT.

The chain couples TRBV3-1 to TRBJ1-6; D may be TRBD1 (6 bases). CDR3 length: 15 residues. Trimming stripped 1 base from V and 7 bases from J, with 11 bases between. The germline V gene encodes CDR1 LGHDT and CDR2 YNNKEL (reference sequence). CDR3 sequence (DNA): TGTGCCAGCAGCCAAGGAAGGACAGCGAATTCACCCCTCCACTTT. This sequence encodes CASSQGRTANSPLHF.

This clonotype has just a few counts. CDR3 residues: CSASTGDTGELFF. The CDR3 coding sequence is TGCAGTGCTTCGACAGGGGACACCGGGGAGCTGTTTTTT. The chain links TRBV20-1 to TRBJ2-2; 8 nucleotides line up with TRBD1. CDR3 length: 13 amino acids. J gave up 3 bases and V 5 bases, and 2 bases lay outside the gene matches. The germline CDR1 and CDR2 sequences are DFQATT and SNEGSKA (reference sequence).

This chain connects TRBV3-1 to TRBJ2-2; D may be TRBD2 (5 bases). The CDR3 sequence is 13 residues long. With 6 bases removed from V and 5 bases from J, the gap between germline ends came to 10 bases. Per germline, CDR1 LGHDT and CDR2 YNNKEL (reference sequence). CDR3 DNA sequence: TGTGCCAGCAGGAGGGTAGCGACCGGGGAGCTGTTTTTT. Its protein is CASRRVATGELFF.

This clonotype was seen a few times. This CDR3 is CASSQDPAGRSTNEKLFF. The CDR3 DNA is TGCGCCAGCAGCCAAGACCCCGCAGGGCGTTCAACTAATGAAAAACTGTTTTTT. This chain joins TRBV4-1 and TRBJ1-4; D possibly corresponds to TRBD1 (5 bases). Trimming took 0 bases from V and 0 from J, leaving 14 bases between them. Germline-derived CDR1 and CDR2 are MGHRA and YSYEKL. The CDR3 is 18 residues long.

This chain links TRBV5-1 with TRBJ1-2; 7 bases are a match to TRBD1. Germline CDR1 and CDR2: SGHRS and YFSETQ. CDR3 length equals 15 residues. The ends lost 2 bases at V and 6 bases at J; junction bases unmatched: 10. The CDR3 nucleotides read TGCGCCAGCAGCTTTCAAGGACAGGATAGGCATGGCTACACCTTC. Translating it yields CASSFQGQDRHGYTF.

The chain links TRBV5-1 to TRBJ2-7; 7 bases are shared with TRBD1. The junction had 7 bases not matched to a gene; V was cut back by 4 bases and J by 3 bases. This CDR3 is 14 amino acids long. Germline V lookup: CDR1 SGHRS, CDR2 YFSETQ. The CDR3 spells CASSTQTGSYEQYF. The CDR3 bases are TGCGCCAGCAGCACTCAGACAGGGAGCTACGAGCAGTACTTC.

This clonotype has just a few counts. This chain links TRBV12-3 or TRBV12-4 with TRBJ2-2, with 10 bases aligning to TRBD1. The CDR3 totals 14 residues. With V trimmed by 8 bases and J by 7 bases, 7 bases remained unmatched. The CDR3: CASARDRGIGELFF. CDR3 DNA: TGTGCCAGCGCCCGGGACAGGGGCATCGGGGAGCTGTTTTTT.

The sample holds a few counts of this clonotype. The chain is built from TRBV6-2 or TRBV6-3 and TRBJ2-4, with 10 bases that match TRBD2. This CDR3 contains 17 residues. Germline V gene lookup returns CDR1 MNHEY and CDR2 SVGEGT. The trim removed 4 bases at V and 0 bases at J, leaving 6 bases unmatched. This CDR3 is CASSSASGGLAKNIQYF. DNA of the CDR3: TGTGCCAGCAGTTCCGCTAGCGGGGGACTAGCCAAAAACATTCAGTACTTC.

This clonotype was seen only a few times. The chain links TRBV27 to TRBJ2-1, with D tentatively TRBD2 (5 bases). Deletions cut 6 bases from V and 8 bases from J, with 23 bases between. The germline V gene encodes CDR1 MNHEY and CDR2 SMNVEV (reference sequence). The CDR3 totals 16 residues. The CDR3 reads CASRVGPWPGRDEQFF. The DNA of the CDR3 is TGTGCCAGCAGAGTTGGTCCTTGGCCTGGGCGGGATGAGCAGTTCTTC.

This sequence joins TRBV27 and TRBJ1-5; TRBD1 matches 8 bases. CDR3 length equals 15 residues. Germline-derived CDR1 and CDR2 are MNHEY and SMNVEV (reference sequence). With V trimmed by 7 bases and J by 0 bases, 5 bases remained unmatched. CDR3: CASKRTGNSNQPQHF. The CDR3 region has the DNA TGTGCCAGCAAGCGGACAGGGAATAGCAATCAGCCCCAGCATTTT.

A few counts support this clonotype. The chain is built from TRBV12-3 or TRBV12-4 and TRBJ1-1; TRBD1 agrees at 7 bases. Germline trimming cut 6 bases from V and 10 bases from J; bases unmatched to any gene: 8. The CDR3 is 12 residues long. CDR3 coding DNA: TGTGCCAGCAGGGGAGGGGGCGAACCAGCTTTCTTT. Translation: CASRGGGEPAFF.

The CDR3 spells CASSLEVAGVGTEAFF. As DNA, the CDR3 is TGTGCCAGCAGCTTGGAAGTGGCAGGGGTTGGGACTGAAGCTTTCTTT. V usage is TRBV5-5 and J usage is TRBJ1-1; the D gene is possibly TRBD1 (6 bases). This CDR3 comprises 16 residues. Trimming left V 0 bases short and J 5 bases short, with 17 bases between. Per germline, CDR1 SGHKS and CDR2 YYEKEE (reference sequence). Supplemented by reference TRBV5-5 and TRBJ1-1, the full variable domain reads DAGVTQSPTHLIKTRGQQVTLRCSPISGHKSVSWYQQVLGQGPQFIFQYYEKEERGRGNFPDRFSARQFPNYSSELNVNALLLGDSALYLCASSLEVAGVGTEAFFGQGTRLTVV.

This clonotype came up many times. This chain connects TRBV12-3 or TRBV12-4 to TRBJ2-5; no clear D. The CDR3 consists of 16 residues. Trimming removed 7 bases from V and 5 bases from J, with 23 bases in between. This CDR3 is CASTDSRQLGRETQYF. The CDR3 DNA sequence: TGTGCCAGCACTGATTCCCGACAATTGGGCCGGGAGACCCAGTACTTC.

The rearrangement links TRBV11-2 to TRBJ2-6; tentatively, D is TRBD1 or TRBD2 (6 bases each). The CDR3 totals 19 residues. Germline loops: CDR1 SGHAT, CDR2 FQNNGV. V lost 2 bases, J lost 0 bases, and 17 bases lay in between. CDR3 sequence: CASSLQRGGGDSGANVLTF. The DNA for the CDR3 is TGTGCCAGCAGCTTACAAAGAGGGGGAGGAGACTCTGGGGCCAACGTCCTGACTTTC.

The J gene is TRBJ2-3, the V gene TRBV20-1; tentative D call: TRBD2 (5 bases). The length of the CDR3 is 14 residues. Trimming cost V 5 bases and J 0 bases, with 12 bases left between them. Germline V gives CDR1 DFQATT, CDR2 SNEGSKA (reference sequence). Here the CDR3 DNA reads TGCAGTGCTTGGAGCGGAACTAGCACAGATACGCAGTATTTT. This sequence encodes CSAWSGTSTDTQYF.